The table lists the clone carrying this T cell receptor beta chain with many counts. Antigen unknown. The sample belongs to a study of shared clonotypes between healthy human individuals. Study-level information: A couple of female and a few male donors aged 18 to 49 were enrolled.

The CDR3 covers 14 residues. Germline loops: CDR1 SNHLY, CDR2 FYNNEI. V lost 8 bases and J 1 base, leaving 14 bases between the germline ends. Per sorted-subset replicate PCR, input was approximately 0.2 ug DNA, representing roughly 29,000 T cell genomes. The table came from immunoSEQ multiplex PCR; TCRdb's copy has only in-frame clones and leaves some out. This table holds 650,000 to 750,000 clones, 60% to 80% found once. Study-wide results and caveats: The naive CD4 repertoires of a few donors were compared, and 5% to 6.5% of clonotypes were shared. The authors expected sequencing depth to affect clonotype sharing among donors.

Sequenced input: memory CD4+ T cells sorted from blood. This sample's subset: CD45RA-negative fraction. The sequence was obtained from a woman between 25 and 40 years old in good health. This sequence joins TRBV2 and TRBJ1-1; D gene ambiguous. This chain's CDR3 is CASSINIQNTEAFF. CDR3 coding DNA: TGTGCCAGCTCGATCAACATACAGAACACTGAAGCTTTCTTT.